This entry is about one TCR beta chain. Generated by immunoSEQ multiplex PCR, the TCRdb table keeps only in-frame clones and is missing some. The sample contains under 350,000 clones, about 85% of which appear only once. The CDR3 spans 15 residues. Germline V lookup: CDR1 MNHEY, CDR2 SVGAGI. The V gene lost 6 bases and the J gene lost 2 bases, with 13 bases spanning the gap. The record originates from a study of blood T cell repertoires in COVID-19. Study background: Samples of COVID-19 (acute and convalescent) were obtained from the United States, Italy and Spain. T cells, B-cell-depleted T cells, or PBMCs provided the cDNA or gDNA that served as material.

The rearrangement uses TRBV6-5 and TRBJ1-4; D gene unclear. The TCR was taken from a human donor in a cohort sampled during active COVID-19. Sequencing used peripheral blood. CDR3 DNA sequence: TGTGCCAGCAGCCCCTGGAGGGCCACTAATGAAAAACTGTTTTTT. This encodes CASSPWRATNEKLFF.